The 3 T cell receptor beta chains reported below all come from one sample, sequenced in a study of long-term antiretroviral therapy in people with HIV. Running of the v3.0 immunoSEQ assay took place at survey level. TCRdb's copy holds only in-frame clones and misses some; the assay was immunoSEQ multiplex PCR. The profile shows about 29,000 clones, 85% to 95% of them singletons. The sequencing here drew on unsorted PBMCs, taken 6.2 years after starting antiretroviral therapy. These receptors originate from a man in his forties or fifties with HIV.

This chain uses TRBV28 with TRBJ2-7, with D possibly being TRBD2 (6 bases). Germline CDR1 is MDHEN and CDR2 is SYDVKM. The CDR3 extends over 14 amino acids. The germline V and J ends were trimmed by 5 bases and 2 bases, with 13 bases remaining between them. The CDR3, as DNA: TGTGCCAGCAGTCTGCCCGGGACTGCCTACGAGCAGTACTTC. The encoded protein is CASSLPGTAYEQYF.

The chain recombines TRBV5-4 with TRBJ2-3; 9 nucleotides line up with TRBD2. Losses at the gene ends were 0 bases for V and 2 bases for J; bases not matched to a gene: 4. Germline CDR1 and CDR2: SGHNT and YYREEE (reference sequence). The length of the CDR3 is 16 residues. CDR3 in DNA: TGTGCCAGCAGCTTGGCGACTAGCGGCTACACAGATACGCAGTATTTT. Protein: CASSLATSGYTDTQYF.

This clone was found once. This chain uses TRBV4-1 with TRBJ2-7; the D gene could be TRBD1 or TRBD2 (5 bases each). The CDR3 contains 14 residues. Germline V CDR1 and CDR2: MGHRA, YSYEKL. The V end was cut by 5 bases, the J end by 2 bases, with 13 bases between. The CDR3 region has the DNA TGCGCCAGCAGCGAGGGACCGATAACCTACGAGCAGTACTTC. Amino acid sequence: CASSEGPITYEQYF.